This TCR beta chain emerged from a study of T cell changes during pregnancy in multiple sclerosis. Germline V gene data show CDR1 as SNHLY and CDR2 as FYNNEI. J gave up 8 bases and V 5 bases, and 7 bases lay outside the gene matches. The CDR3 totals 14 residues. Libraries were prepared by immunoSEQ multiplex PCR; TCRdb keeps only in-frame clonotypes and omits some of them. Here the sample spans roughly 66,000 clones, around 92% being singletons. The chain recombines TRBV2 with TRBJ1-1; 11 positions agree with TRBD1. Sequenced here: peripheral blood, sampled in the first trimester of pregnancy. The clonotype was recovered from a female donor with multiple sclerosis, enrolled in a pregnancy study. CDR3 sequence reads: CASSPGQGAEEAFF. The CDR3 bases are TGTGCCAGCAGTCCCGGACAGGGGGCAGAAGAAGCTTTCTTT. Filled out from reference TRBV2 and TRBJ1-1, the complete variable domain reads EPEVTQTPSHQVTQMGQEVILRCVPISNHLYFYWYRQILGQKVEFLVSFYNNEISEKSEIFDDQFSVERPDGSNFTLKIRSTKLEDSAMYFCASSPGQGAEEAFFGQGTRLTVV.